Each of the 3 T cell receptor beta chains below was sequenced from the same sample in a study of Graves' ophthalmopathy and Graves' hyperthyroidism. Amplification of TCR beta CDR3 regions used RNA transcripts. Second-round multiplex PCR came after first-round RT-PCR with HTBI primers. TCRdb called the multiplex PCR reads again in MiXCR, with one record for every CDR3 protein. The data show 350,000 to 450,000 distinct CDR3 sequences, over 20% seen once. The sequencing sample was made of peripheral blood. These receptors came from a woman aged 18-35 years with stable Graves' hyperthyroidism.

This clonotype was counted at least ten times. The chain recombines TRBV20-1 with TRBJ2-7; 10 bases line up with TRBD2. The J segment lost 2 bases and the V segment lost 3 bases, leaving 4 bases of the junction unmatched. Per germline, CDR1 DFQATT and CDR2 SNEGSKA (reference sequence). This CDR3 spans 14 amino acids. The CDR3 DNA reads TGCAGTGCTAGCTCTAGCGGGGGAACCTACGAGCAGTACTTC. It encodes CSASSSGGTYEQYF.

Details on this clonotype: This clone may be a read error of a much larger clone one base away. CDR3 region: CSVEDWQLAGETKYF. The CDR3, as DNA: TGCAGCGTTGAAGATTGGCAACTAGCGGGAGAGACCAAGTACTTC. The chain couples TRBV29-1 to TRBJ2-5; TRBD2 matches 11 bases. The germline gives CDR1 SQVTM, CDR2 ANQGSEA. This CDR3 contains 15 residues.

The chain is built from TRBV2 and TRBJ2-5, with TRBD1 as a possible D gene (5 bases). From germline, CDR1 is SNHLY and CDR2 FYNNEI. The length of the CDR3 is 14 residues. The germline V and J ends were trimmed by 1 base and 2 bases, with 8 bases remaining between them. The CDR3 DNA reads TGTGCCAGCAGTGAAGACAGGAATCAAGAGACCCAGTACTTC. Its translation is CASSEDRNQETQYF.